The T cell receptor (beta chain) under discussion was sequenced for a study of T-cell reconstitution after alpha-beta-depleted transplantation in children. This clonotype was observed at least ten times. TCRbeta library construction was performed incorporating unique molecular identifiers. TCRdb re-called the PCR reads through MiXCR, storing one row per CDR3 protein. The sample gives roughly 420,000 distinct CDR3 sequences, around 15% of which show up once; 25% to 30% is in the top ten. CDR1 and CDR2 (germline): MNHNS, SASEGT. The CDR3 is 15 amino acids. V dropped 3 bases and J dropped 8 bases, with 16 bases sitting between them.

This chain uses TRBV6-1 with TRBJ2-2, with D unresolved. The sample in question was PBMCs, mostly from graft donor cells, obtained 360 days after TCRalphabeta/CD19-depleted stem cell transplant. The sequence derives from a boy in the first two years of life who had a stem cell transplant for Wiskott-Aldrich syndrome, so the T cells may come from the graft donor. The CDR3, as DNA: TGTGCCAGCAGTGACTTTAGCCCCACAGCGGGGGAGCTGTTTTTT. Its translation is CASSDFSPTAGELFF.